The clone carrying this TCR beta chain was observed a handful of times. What it recognizes is unknown. This record belongs to a study of blood T cells in healthy people across ages. Findings of the study overall: The study could not conclusively compare naive and antigen-experienced cells, given its unsorted PBMCs.

CDR3 length: 13 amino acids. V was shortened by 6 bases and J by 5 bases, with 13 bases between the two germline ends. For the second PCR, which ran for about 6 to 11 cycles, a sample-barcoded 5' primer and a J-beta primer mix were used. TCRdb reanalysed the 5' RACE reads using MiXCR and keeps one entry per CDR3 protein. The sample records some 750,000 distinct CDR3 sequences, approximately 22% being singletons. The chain combines TRBV12-3 or TRBV12-4 with TRBJ1-1; the D gene is possibly TRBD1 (6 bases). The TCR sequence derives from a man in his 70s in good health. Sequencing was done on a sample of blood. Here the CDR3 reads CASRQGRLTEAFF. CDR3 sequence (DNA): TGTGCCAGCAGACAGGGACGGCTAACTGAAGCTTTCTTT.